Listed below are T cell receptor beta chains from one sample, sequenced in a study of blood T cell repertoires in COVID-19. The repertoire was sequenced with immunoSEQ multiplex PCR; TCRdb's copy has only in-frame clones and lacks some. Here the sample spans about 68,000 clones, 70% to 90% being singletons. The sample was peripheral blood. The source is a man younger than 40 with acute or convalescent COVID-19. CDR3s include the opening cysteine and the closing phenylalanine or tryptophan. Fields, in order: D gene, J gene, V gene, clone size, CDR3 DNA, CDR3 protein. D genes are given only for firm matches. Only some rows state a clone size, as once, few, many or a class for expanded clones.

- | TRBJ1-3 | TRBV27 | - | TGTGCCAGCAGTTTTACACGGAGCTCTGGAAACACCATATATTTT | CASSFTRSSGNTIYF
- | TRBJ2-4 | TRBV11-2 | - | TGTGCCAGCAGCTTAGAGATCAGTACCATTCAGTACTTC | CASSLEISTIQYF
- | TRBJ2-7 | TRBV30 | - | TGTGCCTGGAGTGTACAAGGGGGGGCCTACGAGCAGTACTTC | CAWSVQGGAYEQYF
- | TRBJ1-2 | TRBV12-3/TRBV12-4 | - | TGTGCCAGCAGTTTAGGAGGGAAAACGAGCTACACCTTC | CASSLGGKTSYTF
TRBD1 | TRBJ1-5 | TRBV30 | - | TGTGCCTGGGACAGGGGGGATTATAGCAATCAGCCCCAGCATTTT | CAWDRGDYSNQPQHF
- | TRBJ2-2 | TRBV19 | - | TGTGCCAGTACCTTAGGGGCAGCTCCCACCGGGGAGCTGTTTTTT | CASTLGAAPTGELFF
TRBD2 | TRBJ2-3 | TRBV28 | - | TGTGCCAGCAGTTTATTGGCTAGCGGGAGCACAGATACGCAGTATTTT | CASSLLASGSTDTQYF
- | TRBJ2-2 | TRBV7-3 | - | TGTGCCAGCACTTCCTCCTATACCGGGGAGCTGTTTTTT | CASTSSYTGELFF
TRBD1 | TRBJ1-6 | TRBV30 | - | TGTGCCTGGAGTGGAGGGGGCTCATACTATAATTCACCCCTCCACTTT | CAWSGGGSYYNSPLHF
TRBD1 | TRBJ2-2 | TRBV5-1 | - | TGCGCCAGCAGCTTCGCAGGGGGCCTTAACACCGGGGAGCTGTTTTTT | CASSFAGGLNTGELFF
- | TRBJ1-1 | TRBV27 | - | TGTGCCAGCAGTTGGGCAGGGAGGGCCGGAGAAGCTTTCTTT | CASSWAGRAGEAFF
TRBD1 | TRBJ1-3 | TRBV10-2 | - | TGCGCCAGCAGAGAGGGGGCCGCTGGAAACACCATATATTTT | CASREGAAGNTIYF
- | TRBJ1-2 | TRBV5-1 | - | TGCGCCAGCAGCCCGAGACAGGATGGGGCCCTTGGCTACACCTTC | CASSPRQDGALGYTF
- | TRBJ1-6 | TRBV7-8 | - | TGTGCCAGCAGCAGCCCCAGCGGGGGGAATTCACCCCTCCACTTT | CASSSPSGGNSPLHF
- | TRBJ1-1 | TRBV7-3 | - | TGTGCCAGCAGCTATCAGGGGACCACTGAAGCTTTCTTT | CASSYQGTTEAFF
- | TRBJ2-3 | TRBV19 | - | TGTGCCAGCAGCGGAACTAGCACAGATACGCAGTATTTT | CASSGTSTDTQYF
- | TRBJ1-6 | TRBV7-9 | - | TGTGCCAGCAACAAAATACAGGGTAGCTCACCCCTCCACTTT | CASNKIQGSSPLHF
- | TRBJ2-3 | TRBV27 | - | TGTGCCAGCAGCCATGGGGGCCTAGCGGCTTTCTTGGATACGCAGTATTTT | CASSHGGLAAFLDTQYF
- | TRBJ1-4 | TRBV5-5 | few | TGTGCCAGCAGCTTGTCGGGTATTAATGAAAAACTGTTTTTT | CASSLSGINEKLFF
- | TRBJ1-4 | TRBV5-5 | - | TGTGCCAGCAGCCGAGGAGGCGAAAAACTGTTTTTT | CASSRGGEKLFF
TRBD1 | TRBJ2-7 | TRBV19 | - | TGTGCCAGTAGCGTGGGACAGCACTACGAGCAGTACTTC | CASSVGQHYEQYF
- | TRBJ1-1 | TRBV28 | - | TGTGCCAGCAGTCCGGAGTGGGACACTGAAGCTTTCTTT | CASSPEWDTEAFF
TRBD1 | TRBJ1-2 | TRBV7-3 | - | TGTGCCAGCAGCTTATTAGGGGGCGATGGCTACACCTTC | CASSLLGGDGYTF
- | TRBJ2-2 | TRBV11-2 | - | TGTGCCAGCAGCCCCAGGGCCGGGACTACCGGGGAGCTGTTTTTT | CASSPRAGTTGELFF
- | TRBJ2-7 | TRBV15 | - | TGTGCCACCAGCAGGCGGCGGTACTTC | CATSRRRYF
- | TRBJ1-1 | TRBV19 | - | TGTGCCAGTACAATGTACGCCCCCAGCACTGAAGCTTTCTTT | CASTMYAPSTEAFF
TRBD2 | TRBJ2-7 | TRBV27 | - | TGTGCCAGCAGTATCGGGACTAGGGGAGAGCAGTACTTC | CASSIGTRGEQYF
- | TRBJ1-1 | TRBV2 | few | TGTGCCAGCAGTTCGGACAGTAACACTGAAGCTTTCTTT | CASSSDSNTEAFF
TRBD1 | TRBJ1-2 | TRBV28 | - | TGTGCCAGCAGGGACAGGGAGAGGGGCTACACCTTC | CASRDRERGYTF
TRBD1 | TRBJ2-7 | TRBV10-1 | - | TGCGCCAGCAGTGACGGGACAGATCCCTACGAGCAGTACTTC | CASSDGTDPYEQYF
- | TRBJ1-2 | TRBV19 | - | TGTGCCAGTAGTACAGGGTATGGCTACACCTTC | CASSTGYGYTF
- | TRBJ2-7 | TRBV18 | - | TGTGCCAGCTCACCCCCATCCCAGGGGATCTACGAGCAGTACTTC | CASSPPSQGIYEQYF
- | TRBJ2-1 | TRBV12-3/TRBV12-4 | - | TGTGCCAGCATGGGGGCGACCGCCCAGTTCTTC | CASMGATAQFF
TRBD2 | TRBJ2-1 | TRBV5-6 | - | TGTGCCAGCAGCTTGGTAGCGGGAGGCTCCTCCTACAATGAGCAGTTCTTC | CASSLVAGGSSYNEQFF
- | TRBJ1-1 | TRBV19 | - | TGTGCCAGTAGTATCGGCGGGGCGGCTGAAGCTTTCTTT | CASSIGGAAEAFF
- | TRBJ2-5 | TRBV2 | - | TGTGCCAGCAGTCACACCCTCCAAGAGACCCAGTACTTC | CASSHTLQETQYF
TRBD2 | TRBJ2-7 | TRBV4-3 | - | TGCGCCAGCAGCCAAGGGACTAGCGGTGACGGTTACGAGCAGTACTTC | CASSQGTSGDGYEQYF
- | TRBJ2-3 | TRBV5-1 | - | TGCGCCAGCAGCTTAAGTCCTATCACAGATACGCAGTATTTT | CASSLSPITDTQYF
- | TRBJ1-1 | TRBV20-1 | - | TGCAGTGGCGCAGGATCCACTGAAGCTTTCTTT | CSGAGSTEAFF
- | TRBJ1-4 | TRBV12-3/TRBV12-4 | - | TGTGCCAGCAGACAGGCTAATGAAAAACTGTTTTTT | CASRQANEKLFF
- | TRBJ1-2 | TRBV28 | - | TGTGCCAGCAGGCGGGACCCCTATGGCTACACCTTC | CASRRDPYGYTF
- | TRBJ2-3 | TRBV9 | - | TGTGCCAGCAGCGGGAACCGGGACTCAAAACATTATACGCAGTATTTT | CASSGNRDSKHYTQYF
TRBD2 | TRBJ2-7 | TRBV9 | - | TGTGCCAGCAGCGGGACTAGTTCTTACGAGCAGTACTTC | CASSGTSSYEQYF
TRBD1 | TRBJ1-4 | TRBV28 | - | TGTGCCAGCCGGACAGGGCCCCCAACTAATGAAAAACTGTTTTTT | CASRTGPPTNEKLFF
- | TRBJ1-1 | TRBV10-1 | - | TGCGCCAGCAGGGTAGGGGTCGACACTGAAGCTTTCTTT | CASRVGVDTEAFF
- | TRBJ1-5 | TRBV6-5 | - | TGTGCCAGCACCCTCAGCATGGCCGGGGATCAGCCCCAGCATTTT | CASTLSMAGDQPQHF
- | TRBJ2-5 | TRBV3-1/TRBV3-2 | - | TGTGCCAGCAGCCAAGAAAGGGACAACCTCGAGACCCAGTACTTC | CASSQERDNLETQYF
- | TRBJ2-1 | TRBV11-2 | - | TGTGCCAGCAGCCCGAGGGTTCGCAATGAGCAGTTCTTC | CASSPRVRNEQFF
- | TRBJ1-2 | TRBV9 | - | TGTGCCAGCAGCTCAGTAATCTGGAGGGAGGGTGGCTACACCTTC | CASSSVIWREGGYTF
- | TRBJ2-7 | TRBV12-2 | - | TGTGCAAGTCGCTTAGCGCAAGGTAAGACAGGCCGCTCCTACGAGCAGTACTTC | CASRLAQGKTGRSYEQYF
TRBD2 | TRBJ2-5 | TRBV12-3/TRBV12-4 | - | TGTGCCAGCAGTTCCCCGGGAGGGACCCAGTACTTC | CASSSPGGTQYF
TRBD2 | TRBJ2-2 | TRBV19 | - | TGTGCCAGCCGCCTAGCGGGCCCGCGGACCGGGGAGCTGTTTTTT | CASRLAGPRTGELFF